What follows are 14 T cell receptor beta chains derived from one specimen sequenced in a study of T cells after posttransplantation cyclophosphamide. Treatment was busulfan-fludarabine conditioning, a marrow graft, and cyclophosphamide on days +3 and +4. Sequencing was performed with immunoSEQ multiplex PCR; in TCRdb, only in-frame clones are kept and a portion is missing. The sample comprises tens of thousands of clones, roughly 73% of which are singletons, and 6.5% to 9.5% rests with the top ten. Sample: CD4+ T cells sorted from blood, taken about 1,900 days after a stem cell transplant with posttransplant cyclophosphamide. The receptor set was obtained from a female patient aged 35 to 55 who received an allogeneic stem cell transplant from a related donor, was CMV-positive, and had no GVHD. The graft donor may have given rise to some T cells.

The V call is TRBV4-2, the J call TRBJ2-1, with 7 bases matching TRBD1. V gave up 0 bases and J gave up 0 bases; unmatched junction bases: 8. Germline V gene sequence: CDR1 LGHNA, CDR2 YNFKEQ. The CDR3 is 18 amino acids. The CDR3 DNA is TGTGCCAGCAGCCAAGAGAAGGGGGCCGCCGGCTCCTACAATGAGCAGTTCTTC. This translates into CASSQEKGAAGSYNEQFF.

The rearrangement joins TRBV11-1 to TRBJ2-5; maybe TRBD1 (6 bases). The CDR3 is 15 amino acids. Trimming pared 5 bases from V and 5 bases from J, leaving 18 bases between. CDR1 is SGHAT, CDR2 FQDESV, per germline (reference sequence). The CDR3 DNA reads TGTGCCAGCAGCCCCCCCCAGGGGCGCTGGGAGACCCAGTACTTC. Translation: CASSPPQGRWETQYF.

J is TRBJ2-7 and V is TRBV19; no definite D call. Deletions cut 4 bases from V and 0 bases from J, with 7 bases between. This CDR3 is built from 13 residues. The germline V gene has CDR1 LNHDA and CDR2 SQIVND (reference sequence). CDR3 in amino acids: CASSKQTSYEQYF. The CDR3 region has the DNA TGTGCCAGTAGTAAACAGACCTCCTACGAGCAGTACTTC. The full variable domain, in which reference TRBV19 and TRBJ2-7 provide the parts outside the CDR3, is DGGITQSPKYLFRKEGQNVTLSCEQNLNHDAMYWYRQDPGQGLRLIYYSQIVNDFQKGDIAEGYSVSREKKESFPLTVTSAQKNPTAFYLCASSKQTSYEQYFGPGTRLTVT.

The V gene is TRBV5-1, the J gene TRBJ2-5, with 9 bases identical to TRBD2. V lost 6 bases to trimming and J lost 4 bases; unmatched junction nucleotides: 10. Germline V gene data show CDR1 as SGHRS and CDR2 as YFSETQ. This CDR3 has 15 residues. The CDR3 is CASTLRGGSGETQYF. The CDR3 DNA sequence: TGCGCCAGCACTCTGCGGGGGGGGTCCGGAGAGACCCAGTACTTC.

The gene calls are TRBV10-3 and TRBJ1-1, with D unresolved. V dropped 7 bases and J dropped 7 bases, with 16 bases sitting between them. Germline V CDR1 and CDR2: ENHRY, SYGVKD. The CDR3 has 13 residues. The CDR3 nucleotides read TGTGCCATCACTCGCCCCGGGTCCAGTGAAGCTTTCTTT. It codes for CAITRPGSSEAFF.

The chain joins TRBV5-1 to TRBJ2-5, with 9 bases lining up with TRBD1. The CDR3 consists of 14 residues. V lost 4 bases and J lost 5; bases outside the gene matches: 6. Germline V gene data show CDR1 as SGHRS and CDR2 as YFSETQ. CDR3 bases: TGCGCCAGCAGCGCAGGACAGGGGCGGGAGACCCAGTACTTC. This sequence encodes CASSAGQGRETQYF. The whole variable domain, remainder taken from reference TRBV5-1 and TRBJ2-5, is KAGVTQTPRYLIKTRGQQVTLSCSPISGHRSVSWYQQTPGQGLQFLFEYFSETQRNKGNFPGRFSGRQFSNSRSEMNVSTLELGDSALYLCASSAGQGRETQYFGPGTRLLVL.

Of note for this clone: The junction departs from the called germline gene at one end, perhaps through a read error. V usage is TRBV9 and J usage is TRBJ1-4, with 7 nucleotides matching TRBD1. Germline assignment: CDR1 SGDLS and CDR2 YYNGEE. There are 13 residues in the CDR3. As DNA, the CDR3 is TGTGCCAGCAGCGTGGCGCCGGGGGACAGCCCTAGGTTT. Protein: CASSVAPGDSPRF.

The CDR3 bases are TGCGCCAGCAGTCAAGCACAGGGGGCTGGGTACAATGAGCAGTTCTTC. Translated: CASSQAQGAGYNEQFF. This chain uses TRBV23-1 with TRBJ2-1, with TRBD1 identical over 9 bases. TRBV23-1 qualifies as an ORF whose function is uncertain. CDR3 length equals 16 residues. The V and J ends lost 2 bases and 4 bases, in that order; junction bases with no gene match: 6.

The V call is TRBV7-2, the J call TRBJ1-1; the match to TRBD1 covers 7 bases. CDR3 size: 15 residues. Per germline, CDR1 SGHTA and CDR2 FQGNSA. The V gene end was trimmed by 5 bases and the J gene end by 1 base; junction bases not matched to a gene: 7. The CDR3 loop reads CASSARDRQNTEAFF. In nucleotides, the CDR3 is TGTGCCAGCAGCGCCCGGGACAGACAGAACACTGAAGCTTTCTTT.

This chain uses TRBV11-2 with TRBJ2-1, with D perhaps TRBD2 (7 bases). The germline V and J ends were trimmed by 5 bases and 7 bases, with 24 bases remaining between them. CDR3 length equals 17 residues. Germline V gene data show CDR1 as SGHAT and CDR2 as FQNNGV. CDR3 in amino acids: CASSRIGGAFTSNEQFF. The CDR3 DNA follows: TGTGCCAGCAGCCGGATTGGGGGGGCATTCACCTCTAATGAGCAGTTCTTC.

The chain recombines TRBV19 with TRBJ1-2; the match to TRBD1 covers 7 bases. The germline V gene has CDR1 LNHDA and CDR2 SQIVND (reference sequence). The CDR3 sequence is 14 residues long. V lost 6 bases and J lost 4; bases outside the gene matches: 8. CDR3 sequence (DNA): TGTGCCAGTAGAGACGACAGGGCAATCTATGGCTACACCTTC. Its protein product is CASRDDRAIYGYTF.

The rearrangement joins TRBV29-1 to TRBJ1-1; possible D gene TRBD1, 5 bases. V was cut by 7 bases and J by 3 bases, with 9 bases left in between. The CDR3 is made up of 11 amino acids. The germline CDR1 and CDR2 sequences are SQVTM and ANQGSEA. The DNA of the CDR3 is TGCAGCGGAAGGACACACACTGAAGCTTTCTTT. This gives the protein CSGRTHTEAFF. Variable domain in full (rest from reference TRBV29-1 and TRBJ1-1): SAVISQKPSRDICQRGTSLTIQCQVDSQVTMMFWYRQQPGQSLTLIATANQGSEATYESGFVIDKFPISRPNLTFSTLTVSNMSPEDSSIYLCSGRTHTEAFFGQGTRLTVV.

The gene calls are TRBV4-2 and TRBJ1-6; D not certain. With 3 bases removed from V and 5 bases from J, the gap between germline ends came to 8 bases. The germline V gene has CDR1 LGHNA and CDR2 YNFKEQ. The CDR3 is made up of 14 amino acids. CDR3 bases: TGTGCCAGCAGCCAGGGCCAGAATAATTCACCCCTCCACTTT. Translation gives CASSQGQNNSPLHF.

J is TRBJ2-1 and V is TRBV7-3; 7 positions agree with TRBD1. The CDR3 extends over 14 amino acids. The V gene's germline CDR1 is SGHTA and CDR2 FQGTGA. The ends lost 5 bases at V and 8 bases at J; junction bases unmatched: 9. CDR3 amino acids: CASSPGQAQHEQFF. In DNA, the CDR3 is TGTGCCAGCAGCCCCGGACAGGCCCAACATGAGCAGTTCTTC.